This T cell receptor (beta chain) was found in a study of CD8+CD57+ T cells in acquired aplastic anemia. Germline V gene data show CDR1 as MGHRA and CDR2 as YSYEKL. This CDR3 has 14 residues. Trimming left V 4 bases short and J 4 bases short, with 13 bases between. Genomic DNA was employed as the template in profiling TCR beta VDJ and CDR3. TCRdb independently ran MiXCR on the reads; one entry per CDR3 protein. Among under 200,000 distinct CDR3 sequences listed, 64% were seen once. This clonotype is a singleton in its sample. Its antigen is currently unknown. Study results and limitations: Patient and control CD8+ Simpson's diversity was not significantly different.

The receptor was isolated from a human donor with severe aplastic anemia or a healthy control (not recorded which). V usage is TRBV4-1 and J usage is TRBJ1-2; D remains ambiguous. The sample comprised sorted CD4+, CD8+, or CD8+CD57+ T cells (not recorded which) from PBMCs. The CDR3 sequence is CASSPSVTIYGYTF. DNA for the CDR3: TGCGCCAGCAGCCCAAGCGTTACCATCTATGGCTACACCTTC.